This T cell receptor (beta chain) was recorded in a study of T-cell memory formation after mild COVID-19. CDR3 length: 14 residues. Trimming stripped 2 bases from V and 3 bases from J, with 11 bases between. One entry per CDR3 protein, called by TCRdb with MiXCR from the 5' RACE reads. The profile shows hundreds of thousands of distinct CDR3 sequences, about 20% of them singletons. This clonotype was recorded at least ten times. Its antigen remains unknown. Broader study findings: A balance of CD4 and CD8 characterized clones contracting day 15 to 85, whereas later expanders leaned CD4+. Pre-infection memory held some responding clones, suggesting pre-existing cross-reactive T cells responded. Mainly CM and EM harbored the contracting CD4+ clones; mainly EMRA harbored the CD8+ ones.

This chain joins TRBV12-3 or TRBV12-4 and TRBJ2-7; D is perhaps TRBD2 (6 bases). The clonotype comes from an adult woman who had mild COVID-19 (a few samples of this study predate the infection). Cell type and time point are not known. Sequencing used PBMCs or a T cell subset sorted from them (not recorded which). DNA for the CDR3: TGTGCCAGCAGTTTAAGCGGGTTGGACTACGAGCAGTACTTC. This codes for CASSLSGLDYEQYF.